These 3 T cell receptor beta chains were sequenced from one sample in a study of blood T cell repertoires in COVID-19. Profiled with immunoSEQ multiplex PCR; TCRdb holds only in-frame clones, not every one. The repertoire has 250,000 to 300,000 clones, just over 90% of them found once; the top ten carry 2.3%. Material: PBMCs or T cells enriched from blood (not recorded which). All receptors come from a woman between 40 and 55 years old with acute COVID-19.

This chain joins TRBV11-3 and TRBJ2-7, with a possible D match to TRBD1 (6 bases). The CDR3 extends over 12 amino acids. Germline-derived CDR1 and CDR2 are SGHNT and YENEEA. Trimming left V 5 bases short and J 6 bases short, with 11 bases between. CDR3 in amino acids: CASSIGTPEQYF. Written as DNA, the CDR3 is TGTGCCAGCAGCATCGGGACACCCGAGCAGTACTTC.

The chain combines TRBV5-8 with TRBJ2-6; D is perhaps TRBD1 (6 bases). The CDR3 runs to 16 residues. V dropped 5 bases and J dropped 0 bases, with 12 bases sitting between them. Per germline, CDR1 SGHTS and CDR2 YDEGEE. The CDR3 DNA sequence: TGTGCCAGCAGTCCGGGACACAGCTCTGGGGCCAACGTCCTGACTTTC. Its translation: CASSPGHSSGANVLTF.

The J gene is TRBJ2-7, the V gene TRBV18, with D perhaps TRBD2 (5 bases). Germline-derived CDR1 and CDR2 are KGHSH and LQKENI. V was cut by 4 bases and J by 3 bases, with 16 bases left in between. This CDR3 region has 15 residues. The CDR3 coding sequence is TGTGCCAGCTCACAGAGCGCAGGACGGGACTACGAGCAGTACTTC. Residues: CASSQSAGRDYEQYF.